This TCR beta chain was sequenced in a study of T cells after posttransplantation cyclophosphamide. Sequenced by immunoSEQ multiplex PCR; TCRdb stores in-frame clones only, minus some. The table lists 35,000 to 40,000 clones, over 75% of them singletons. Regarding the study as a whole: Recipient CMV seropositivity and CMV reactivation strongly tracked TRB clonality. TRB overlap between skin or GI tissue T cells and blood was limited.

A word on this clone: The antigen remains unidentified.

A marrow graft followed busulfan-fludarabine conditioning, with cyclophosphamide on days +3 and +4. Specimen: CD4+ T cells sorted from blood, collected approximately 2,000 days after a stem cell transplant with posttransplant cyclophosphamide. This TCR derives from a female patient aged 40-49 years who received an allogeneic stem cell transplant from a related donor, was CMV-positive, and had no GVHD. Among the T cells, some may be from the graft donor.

The chain's CDR3 is CASSLGQGGGYTF. CDR3 bases: TGCGCCAGCAGCTTGGGACAGGGAGGAGGCTACACCTTC. The V gene is TRBV5-1, the J gene TRBJ1-2, with 7 bases fitting TRBD1. This CDR3 contains 13 residues. The germline V gene has CDR1 SGHRS and CDR2 YFSETQ. The V gene end was trimmed by 0 bases and the J gene end by 8 bases; junction bases not matched to a gene: 4. The variable domain in full, completed from reference TRBV5-1 and TRBJ1-2, reads KAGVTQTPRYLIKTRGQQVTLSCSPISGHRSVSWYQQTPGQGLQFLFEYFSETQRNKGNFPGRFSGRQFSNSRSEMNVSTLELGDSALYLCASSLGQGGGYTFGSGTRLTVV.